Detailed here is one T cell receptor beta chain. Its target is unknown. The sample belongs to a study of T cell responses to AZD1222 COVID-19 vaccine. Findings and limits, study-wide: Donors in the cohort were predominantly white British and more often female, and clonal diversity was possibly underestimated. There were vaccine-associated CD4 TCRs across spike, dominant at 160-218 and 743-854.

The protocol was immunoSEQ multiplex PCR, while the TCRdb copy is restricted to in-frame clones and leaves out a portion. This table has roughly 140,000 clones, roughly 90% appearing once. V dropped 3 bases and J dropped 6 bases, with 11 bases sitting between them. The CDR3 has 13 amino acids. The germline V gene has CDR1 LNHNV and CDR2 YYDKDF (reference sequence). This rearrangement joins TRBV15 to TRBJ1-1; D gene uncertain. The sequences come from peripheral blood, collected 28 days after the second AZD1222 dose. This clonotype originated in an adult who received the AZD1222 COVID-19 vaccine. Here the CDR3 DNA reads TGTGCCACCAGCAGGGACTATGGGGCTGAAGCTTTCTTT. It specifies CATSRDYGAEAFF.